This T cell receptor beta chain comes out of a study of beta chain features in type 1 diabetes. CD4+ naive, central memory, regulatory and stem cell-like memory subsets were isolated by sorting on CD45RO/CCR7/CD25/CD127/CD95/CD27. With V trimmed by 2 bases and J by 4 bases, 7 bases remained unmatched. CDR3 length equals 14 residues. Germline values: CDR1 GTSNPN, CDR2 SVGIG (reference sequence). This clone has more than one count but fewer than ten. Its target is unknown. General study findings and limits: Type 1 diabetes patients showed a moderate but significant shortening of TCRB CDR3s in all four CD4+ subsets.

Sequencing targeted expressed TCRB transcripts, as all isolated RNA had been reverse transcribed. Using immunoSEQ multiplex PCR, the repertoire was profiled, and TCRdb retains in-frame clones only, with some absent. The sample has 600,000 or so clones; 11% to 15% are singletons. The source is a man aged 18 to 35 with type 1 diabetes. V is TRBV30 and J is TRBJ2-7; 8 bases are a match to TRBD1. Sequencing was performed on naive CD4+ T cells from blood. The CDR3 DNA reads TGTGCCTGGAGTAGGACAGGGAATTTTTACGAGCAGTACTTC. Encoded protein: CAWSRTGNFYEQYF. Complete variable domain (other parts from reference TRBV30 and TRBJ2-7): SQTIHQWPATLVQPVGSPLSLECTVEGTSNPNLYWYRQAAGRGLQLLFYSVGIGQISSEVPQNLSASRPQDRQFILSSKKLLLSDSGFYLCAWSRTGNFYEQYFGPGTRLTVT.